A selection of T cell receptor beta chains follows, all from one sample in a study of blood T cell repertoires in COVID-19. The method was immunoSEQ multiplex PCR; TCRdb's version includes in-frame clones alone and lacks a portion of them. This sample has over 250,000 clones; around 89% occur once, and the top ten carry under 2.5%. What was sequenced was PBMCs or T cells enriched from blood (not recorded which). Source of these receptors: a woman aged 18 to 35 who had recovered from COVID-19. CDR3s include the opening cysteine and the closing phenylalanine or tryptophan. Each record gives: V gene, J gene, clone size, D gene, CDR3 DNA, CDR3 protein. D genes are given only for firm matches. The size field is filled for only some rows; it gives once, few, many or a size class.

TRBV7-2	TRBJ1-5	.	.	TGTGCCAGCAGCTCCAGGGGTCCTGGGAGCAATCAGCCCCAGCATTTT	CASSSRGPGSNQPQHF
TRBV7-2	TRBJ1-2	.	.	TGTGCCAGCAGCTCCCCCTACCAGGGTGACTATGGCTACACCTTC	CASSSPYQGDYGYTF
TRBV6-5	TRBJ2-5	.	.	TGTGCCAGCAGCCTACTCAGGGCTGTTGGCGAGACCCAGTACTTC	CASSLLRAVGETQYF
TRBV5-6	TRBJ1-1	.	.	TGTGCCAGCAGCTCCTACAGGGACAAATCTCAAGCTTTCTTT	CASSSYRDKSQAFF
TRBV5-1	TRBJ1-1	.	TRBD1	TGCGCCAGCAGCCGAGGGACAGTTAACACTGAAGCTTTCTTT	CASSRGTVNTEAFF
TRBV2	TRBJ1-4	.	TRBD1	TGTGCCAGCAGTGCCAGGACAGGGGAAAAACTGTTTTTT	CASSARTGEKLFF
TRBV10-3	TRBJ1-1	.	TRBD1	TGTGCCATCAAGGTGTCAGGGGGTTTTGGTAGGAACACTGAAGCTTTCTTT	CAIKVSGGFGRNTEAFF
TRBV11-2	TRBJ2-4	.	TRBD1	TGTGCCAGCAGCTTAGATTTTTCGCAGGGGGCCGCCAAAAACATTCAGTACTTC	CASSLDFSQGAAKNIQYF
TRBV5-4	TRBJ2-6	.	.	TGTGCCAGCAGCTTTGGCGGTAGAAGGGGGATCGGGGCCAACGTCCTGACTTTC	CASSFGGRRGIGANVLTF
TRBV10-3	TRBJ1-4	.	TRBD1	TGTGCCATCAGTGGGACAGGGAATGAAAAACTGTTTTTT	CAISGTGNEKLFF
TRBV28	TRBJ1-4	few	.	TGTGCCAGCGGAGCTAATGAAAAACTGTTTTTT	CASGANEKLFF
TRBV6-2/TRBV6-3	TRBJ1-5	.	.	TGTGCCAGCAGTCCGAGACGGGATAGCAATCAGCCCCAGCATTTT	CASSPRRDSNQPQHF
TRBV5-1	TRBJ2-3	.	TRBD1	TGCGCCACCAAGACAGGGCCGGGGGATACGCAGTATTTT	CATKTGPGDTQYF
TRBV2	TRBJ2-3	.	TRBD2	TGTGCCAGCAGTGAAAGTTTGACTAGCGGAGCGTATACGCAGTATTTT	CASSESLTSGAYTQYF
TRBV5-1	TRBJ2-1	.	TRBD2	TGCGCCAGCACCCTGGGTAGCGGGGATGTTGAGCAGTTCTTC	CASTLGSGDVEQFF
TRBV4-2	TRBJ2-2	.	TRBD2	TGTGCCAGCAGCCGCAGGGCCAGCGGGGGAGCGAACACCGGGGAGCTGTTTTTT	CASSRRASGGANTGELFF
TRBV11-1	TRBJ2-5	.	.	TGTGCCAGCTCCGGGACTGTACAAGAGACCCAGTACTTC	CASSGTVQETQYF
TRBV9	TRBJ2-7	.	TRBD2	TGTGCCAGCAGCGTAGGGCTAGCGGCCTCCTACGAGCAGTACTTC	CASSVGLAASYEQYF
TRBV11-2	TRBJ2-7	.	.	TGTGCCAGCAGCCTTCCGGACTACGCCTACGAGCAGTACTTC	CASSLPDYAYEQYF
TRBV21-1	TRBJ2-7	.	.	TGTGCCAGCAGCAAAGCCGGGCAGGGGGCCTACGAGCAGTACTTC	CASSKAGQGAYEQYF
TRBV19	TRBJ1-2	.	TRBD1	TGTGCCAGTAGTATGTCGGGACAGGGGTCATATGGCTACACCTTC	CASSMSGQGSYGYTF
TRBV5-1	TRBJ2-6	.	.	TGCGCCAGCACCGATATCAGGGCTGGGGCCAACGTCCTGACTTTC	CASTDIRAGANVLTF
TRBV29-1	TRBJ1-5	.	TRBD1	TGCAGCGTTACAGGGGGTTCCGGCAATCAGCCCCAGCATTTT	CSVTGGSGNQPQHF
TRBV20-1	TRBJ2-5	once	.	TGCAGTGCCCTTAAATTAGAGACCCAGTACTTC	CSALKLETQYF
TRBV5-6	TRBJ2-7	few	.	TGTGCCAGCAGCTTCTTTCAGGGGTGGGCCTACGAGCAGTACTTC	CASSFFQGWAYEQYF
TRBV10-3	TRBJ1-1	.	TRBD1	TGTGCCATCAGGGAACGGGACAGGGGAACAAACACTGAAGCTTTCTTT	CAIRERDRGTNTEAFF
TRBV7-2	TRBJ2-7	.	TRBD1	TGTGCCAGCAGCTTAATGACAGGGGGCCTCTACGAGCAGTACTTC	CASSLMTGGLYEQYF
TRBV28	TRBJ1-1	.	.	TGTGCCAGCAGTTGGGCTGGGACACCAAAGAACACTGAAGCTTTCTTT	CASSWAGTPKNTEAFF
TRBV4-1	TRBJ1-4	.	TRBD1	TGCGCCAGCAGCCGGACAGGAGTGGGCCCAACTAATGAAAAACTGTTTTTT	CASSRTGVGPTNEKLFF
TRBV3-1/TRBV3-2	TRBJ2-1	.	TRBD1	TGTGCCAGCAGCCCCGACAGGGGGAGCTCCTACAATGAGCAGTTCTTC	CASSPDRGSSYNEQFF
TRBV28	TRBJ2-5	.	.	TGTGCCAGCAGCCTACAGGAGACCCAGTACTTC	CASSLQETQYF
TRBV2	TRBJ1-2	.	.	TGTGCCAGCAGTGAAGAGGGGGTTGTTGGCTACACCTTC	CASSEEGVVGYTF
TRBV27	TRBJ2-5	.	TRBD2	TGTGCCAGCAGTTTACGGCGGGGGGCCCAAGAGACCCAGTACTTC	CASSLRRGAQETQYF
TRBV5-1	TRBJ2-7	.	.	TGCGCCAGCAGACCTTCCGGGACACTATCCTACGAGCAGTACTTC	CASRPSGTLSYEQYF
TRBV9	TRBJ1-1	.	.	TGTGCCAGCAGCCCACGGGCGGGTCTGAACACTGAAGCTTTCTTT	CASSPRAGLNTEAFF
TRBV2	TRBJ2-5	.	TRBD1	TGTGCCAGCATCCGGGGCAGGGGGCAAGAGACCCAGTACTTC	CASIRGRGQETQYF
TRBV6-5	TRBJ1-2	.	.	TGTGCCAGCAGGGGTACAGATTTCTATGGCTACACCTTC	CASRGTDFYGYTF
TRBV28	TRBJ1-5	.	.	TGTGCCAGCATCTCCGGCAATCAGCCCCAGCATTTT	CASISGNQPQHF
TRBV5-1	TRBJ2-1	.	TRBD2	TGCGCCAGCAGCTTGGGCGGGGGAGTTGATGAGCAGTTCTTC	CASSLGGGVDEQFF
TRBV10-3	TRBJ2-3	.	.	TGTGCCATCAGTGATCCAGGCACAGATACGCAGTATTTT	CAISDPGTDTQYF
TRBV24-1	TRBJ2-5	.	.	TGTGCCACCAGTGATTACGGTGAGACCCAGTACTTC	CATSDYGETQYF
TRBV5-6	TRBJ1-4	.	.	TGTGCCAGCAGCCATACACAGGGTATAGCAACTAATGAAAAACTGTTTTTT	CASSHTQGIATNEKLFF
TRBV10-3	TRBJ2-2	once	.	TGTGCCATCAGAGAGACAGCGAACACCGGGGAGCTGTTTTTT	CAIRETANTGELFF
TRBV10-3	TRBJ2-3	.	.	TGTGCCATCAGTGAGTCCTTCCCGGCAGCGGGCACAGATACGCAGTATTTT	CAISESFPAAGTDTQYF
TRBV27	TRBJ1-5	.	.	TGTGCCAGCAGTTTAGCCAGGGGTAATCAGCCCCAGCATTTT	CASSLARGNQPQHF
TRBV28	TRBJ1-4	.	TRBD1	TGTGCCAGCAGTTCCTCTCCAGGACAGGCGATCTTTGCAACTAATGAAAAACTGTTTTTT	CASSSSPGQAIFATNEKLFF
TRBV28	TRBJ1-2	.	.	TGTGCCAGCAGAGGAGTGCACTATGGCTACACCTTC	CASRGVHYGYTF
TRBV6-5	TRBJ1-2	.	.	TGTGCCAGCAGTTACTCACAGGGCTCCTATGGCTACACCTTC	CASSYSQGSYGYTF
TRBV7-9	TRBJ2-5	.	.	TGTGCCAGCAGCTTAGCAGGGAGAGAGACCCAGTACTTC	CASSLAGRETQYF
TRBV25-1	TRBJ1-1	.	TRBD1	TGTGCCAGCAGTTTGACAGGGATGAACACTGAAGCTTTCTTT	CASSLTGMNTEAFF
TRBV11-2	TRBJ1-2	.	.	TGTGCCAGCAGCCGTGGGGCAGGGTGGTACACCTTC	CASSRGAGWYTF
TRBV6-5	TRBJ1-6	.	.	TGTGCTTCTCACCAGGGGACGTCAAATTCACCCCTCCACTTT	CASHQGTSNSPLHF
TRBV4-1	TRBJ1-2	.	.	TGCGCCAGCAGCCAAGATAAATCAGGGGCAGACTTCTATGGCTACACCTTC	CASSQDKSGADFYGYTF
TRBV9	TRBJ2-7	.	TRBD2	TGTGCCAGCAGCGCCTTTACCGGGACTATTAACTACGAGCAGTACTTC	CASSAFTGTINYEQYF
TRBV2	TRBJ1-6	.	TRBD1	TGTGCCATAGGCCAGGGGGCCAATTCACCCCTCCACTTT	CAIGQGANSPLHF
TRBV6-5	TRBJ2-5	.	.	TGTGCCAGCAGTTCCTCTTGGGGGGTGGTAGAGACCCAGTACTTC	CASSSSWGVVETQYF
TRBV11-2	TRBJ2-7	.	.	TGTGCCAGCAGCTGGGCCCACGAGCAGTACTTC	CASSWAHEQYF
TRBV5-4	TRBJ2-7	.	.	TGTGCCAGCAGCTTCGGGATCCCCTACGAGCAGTACTTC	CASSFGIPYEQYF
TRBV2	TRBJ1-6	.	TRBD1	TGTGCCAGCAGCATATCCGGACAGGTCGATTCACCCCTCCACTTT	CASSISGQVDSPLHF
TRBV9	TRBJ2-7	.	.	TGTGCCAGCAGCGTAGGGGCAAGCTCCTACGAGCAGTACTTC	CASSVGASSYEQYF